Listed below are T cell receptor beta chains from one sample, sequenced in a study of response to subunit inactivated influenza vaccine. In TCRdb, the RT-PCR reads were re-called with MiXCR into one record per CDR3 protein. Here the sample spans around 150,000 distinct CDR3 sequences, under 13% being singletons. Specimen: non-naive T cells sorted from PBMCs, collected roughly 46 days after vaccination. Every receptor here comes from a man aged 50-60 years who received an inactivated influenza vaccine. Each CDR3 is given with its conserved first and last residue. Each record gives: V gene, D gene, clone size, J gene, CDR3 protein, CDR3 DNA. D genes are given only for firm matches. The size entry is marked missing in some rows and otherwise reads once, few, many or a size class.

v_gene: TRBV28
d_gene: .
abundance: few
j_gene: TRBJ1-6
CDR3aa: CASRTGGSPLHF
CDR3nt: TGTGCCAGCAGGACTGGTGGGTCACCCCTCCACTTT

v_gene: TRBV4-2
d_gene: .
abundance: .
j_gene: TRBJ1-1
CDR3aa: CASSQGSQSNTEAFF
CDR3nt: TGTGCCAGCAGCCAAGGTTCTCAGTCGAACACTGAAGCTTTCTTT

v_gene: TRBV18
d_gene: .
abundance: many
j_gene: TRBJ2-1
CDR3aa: CASSPPVKTGQYNEQFF
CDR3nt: TGTGCCAGCTCACCACCGGTGAAAACCGGACAATACAATGAGCAGTTCTTC

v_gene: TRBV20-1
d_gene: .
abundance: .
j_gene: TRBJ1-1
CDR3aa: CSASGVGTEAFF
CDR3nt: TGCAGTGCCTCGGGTGTGGGGACTGAAGCTTTCTTT

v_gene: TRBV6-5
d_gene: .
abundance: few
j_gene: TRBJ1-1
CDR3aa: CASSYGPRTSGNTEAFF
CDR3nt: TGTGCCAGCAGTTACGGACCGAGAACCTCGGGGAACACTGAAGCTTTCTTT

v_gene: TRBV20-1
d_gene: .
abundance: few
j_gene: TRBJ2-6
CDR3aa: CSARRPGSGANVLTF
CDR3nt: TGCAGTGCTAGACGGCCAGGGTCCGGGGCCAACGTCCTGACTTTC

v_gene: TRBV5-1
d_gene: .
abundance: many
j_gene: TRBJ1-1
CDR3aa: CASSLAGRTVEAFF
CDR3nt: TGCGCCAGCAGCTTGGCTGGTAGGACAGTAGAAGCTTTCTTT

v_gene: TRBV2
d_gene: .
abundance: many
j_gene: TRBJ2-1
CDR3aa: CASSVVTGNNEQFF
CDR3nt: TGTGCCAGCAGTGTGGTAACAGGGAACAATGAGCAGTTCTTC

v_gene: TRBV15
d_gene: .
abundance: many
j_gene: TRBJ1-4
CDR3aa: CATSLGGRFEKLFF
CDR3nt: TGTGCCACCAGCTTGGGGGGGCGATTTGAAAAACTGTTTTTT

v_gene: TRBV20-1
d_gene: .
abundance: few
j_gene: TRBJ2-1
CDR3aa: CSARGFFESEQFF
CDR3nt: TGCAGTGCTAGGGGCTTTTTTGAAAGTGAGCAGTTCTTC

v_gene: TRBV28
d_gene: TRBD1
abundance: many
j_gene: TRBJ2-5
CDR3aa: CASTVLGDREETQYF
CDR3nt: TGTGCCAGCACCGTATTGGGGGACAGGGAAGAGACCCAGTACTTC

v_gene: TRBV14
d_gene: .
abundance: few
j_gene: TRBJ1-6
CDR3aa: CASSQLDSNYSPLHF
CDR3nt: TGTGCCAGCAGCCAACTGGACAGCAACTATTCACCCCTCCACTTT

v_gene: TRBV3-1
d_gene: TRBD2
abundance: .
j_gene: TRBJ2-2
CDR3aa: CASSRSGRKTGELFF
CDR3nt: TGTGCCAGCAGCCGTAGCGGGAGAAAAACCGGGGAGCTGTTTTTT

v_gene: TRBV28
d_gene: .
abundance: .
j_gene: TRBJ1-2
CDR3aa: CASSLTLSRDYGYTF
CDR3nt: TGTGCCAGCAGTTTAACCCTTTCAAGAGACTATGGCTACACCTTC

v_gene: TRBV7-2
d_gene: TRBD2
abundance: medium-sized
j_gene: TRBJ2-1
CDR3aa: CASSRAGGMGYEQFF
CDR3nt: TGTGCCAGCAGCCGAGCGGGAGGTATGGGATATGAGCAGTTCTTC

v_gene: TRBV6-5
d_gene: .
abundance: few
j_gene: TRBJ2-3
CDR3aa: CASSLTLGDTQYF
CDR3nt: TGTGCCAGCAGTTTGACCCTGGGAGATACGCAGTATTTT

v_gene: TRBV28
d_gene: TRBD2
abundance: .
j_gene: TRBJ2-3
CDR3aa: CASSPGGSGGDTQYF
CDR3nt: TGTGCCAGCAGCCCCGGTGGTAGCGGGGGGGATACGCAGTATTTT

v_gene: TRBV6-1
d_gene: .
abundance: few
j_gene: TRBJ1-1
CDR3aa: CASSEASANTEAFF
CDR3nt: TGTGCCAGCAGTGAAGCGTCCGCGAACACTGAAGCTTTCTTT

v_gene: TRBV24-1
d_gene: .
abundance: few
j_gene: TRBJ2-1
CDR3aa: CATSDRDSKRSEQFF
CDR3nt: TGTGCCACCAGTGACAGGGACTCAAAAAGGAGTGAGCAGTTCTTC

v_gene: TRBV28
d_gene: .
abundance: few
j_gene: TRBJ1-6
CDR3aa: CASRMSFGSSYNSPLHF
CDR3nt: TGTGCCAGCAGGATGAGTTTCGGAAGCTCCTATAATTCACCCCTCCACTTT